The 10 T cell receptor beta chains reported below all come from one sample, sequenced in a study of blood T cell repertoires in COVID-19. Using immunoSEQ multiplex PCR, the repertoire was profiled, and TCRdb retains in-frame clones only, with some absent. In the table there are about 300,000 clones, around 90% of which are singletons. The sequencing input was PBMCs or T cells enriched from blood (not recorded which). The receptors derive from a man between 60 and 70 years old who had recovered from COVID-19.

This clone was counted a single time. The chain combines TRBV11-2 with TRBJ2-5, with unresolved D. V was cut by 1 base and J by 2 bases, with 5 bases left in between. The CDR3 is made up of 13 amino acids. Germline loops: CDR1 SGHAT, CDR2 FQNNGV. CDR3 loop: CASSLVLQETQYF. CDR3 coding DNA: TGTGCCAGCAGCTTAGTCTTACAAGAGACCCAGTACTTC.

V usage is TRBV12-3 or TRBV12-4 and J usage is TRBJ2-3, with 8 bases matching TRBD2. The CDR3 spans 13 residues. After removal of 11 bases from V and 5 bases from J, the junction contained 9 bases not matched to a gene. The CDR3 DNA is TGTGCCTCGTCGCGGGGGGTGGAAGATACGCAGTATTTT. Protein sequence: CASSRGVEDTQYF.

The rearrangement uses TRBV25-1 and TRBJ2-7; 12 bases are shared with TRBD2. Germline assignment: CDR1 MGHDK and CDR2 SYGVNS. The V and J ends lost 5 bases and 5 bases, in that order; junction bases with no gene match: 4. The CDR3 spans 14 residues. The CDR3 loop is CASSTSGRYNEQYF. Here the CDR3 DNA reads TGTGCCAGCAGTACTAGCGGGAGGTACAACGAGCAGTACTTC.

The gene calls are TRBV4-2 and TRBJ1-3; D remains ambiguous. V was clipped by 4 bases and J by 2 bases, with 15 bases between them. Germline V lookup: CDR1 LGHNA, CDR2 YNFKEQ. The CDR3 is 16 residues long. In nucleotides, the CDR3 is TGTGCCAGCAGCCTGACGCGGGAGTTAACTGGAAACACCATATATTTT. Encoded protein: CASSLTRELTGNTIYF.

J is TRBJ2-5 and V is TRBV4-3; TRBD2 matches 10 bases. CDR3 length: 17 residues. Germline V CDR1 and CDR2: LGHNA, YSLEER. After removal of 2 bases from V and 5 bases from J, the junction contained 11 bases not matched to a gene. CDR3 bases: TGCGCCAGCAGCCAAAAGGGAGTCACTAGCGGGAAGGAGACCCAGTACTTC. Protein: CASSQKGVTSGKETQYF.

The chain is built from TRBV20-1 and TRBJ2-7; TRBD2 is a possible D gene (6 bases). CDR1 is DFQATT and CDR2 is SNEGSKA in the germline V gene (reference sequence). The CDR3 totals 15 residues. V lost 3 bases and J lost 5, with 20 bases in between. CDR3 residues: CSASLAGSTPDEQYF. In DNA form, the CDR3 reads TGCAGTGCTAGTTTGGCGGGGTCCACTCCGGACGAGCAGTACTTC.

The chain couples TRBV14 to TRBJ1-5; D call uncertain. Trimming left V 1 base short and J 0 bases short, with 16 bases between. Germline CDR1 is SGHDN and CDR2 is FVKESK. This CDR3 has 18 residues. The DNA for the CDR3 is TGTGCCAGCAGCCAAGGAACGGAGAAGGTCTATAGCAATCAGCCCCAGCATTTT. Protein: CASSQGTEKVYSNQPQHF.

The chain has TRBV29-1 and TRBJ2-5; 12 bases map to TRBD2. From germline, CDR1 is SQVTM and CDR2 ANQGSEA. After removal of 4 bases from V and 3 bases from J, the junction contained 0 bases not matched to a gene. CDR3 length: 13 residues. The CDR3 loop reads CSVGTSGEETQYF. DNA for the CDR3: TGCAGCGTTGGGACTAGCGGGGAAGAGACCCAGTACTTC.

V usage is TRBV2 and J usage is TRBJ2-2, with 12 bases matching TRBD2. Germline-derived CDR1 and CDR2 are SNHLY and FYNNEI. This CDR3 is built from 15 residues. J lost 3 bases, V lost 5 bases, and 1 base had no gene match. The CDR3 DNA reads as TGTGCCAGCAGTCGGACTAGCGGGGACACCGGGGAGCTGTTTTTT. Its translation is CASSRTSGDTGELFF. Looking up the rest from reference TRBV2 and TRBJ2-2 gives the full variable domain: EPEVTQTPSHQVTQMGQEVILRCVPISNHLYFYWYRQILGQKVEFLVSFYNNEISEKSEIFDDQFSVERPDGSNFTLKIRSTKLEDSAMYFCASSRTSGDTGELFFGEGSRLTVL.

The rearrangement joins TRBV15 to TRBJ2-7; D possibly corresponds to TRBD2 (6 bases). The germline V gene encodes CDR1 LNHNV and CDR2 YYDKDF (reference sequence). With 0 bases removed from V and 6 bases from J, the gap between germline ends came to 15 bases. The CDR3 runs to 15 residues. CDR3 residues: CATSRDSRQGLEQYF. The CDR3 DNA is TGTGCCACCAGCAGAGATTCCCGCCAGGGACTCGAGCAGTACTTC.